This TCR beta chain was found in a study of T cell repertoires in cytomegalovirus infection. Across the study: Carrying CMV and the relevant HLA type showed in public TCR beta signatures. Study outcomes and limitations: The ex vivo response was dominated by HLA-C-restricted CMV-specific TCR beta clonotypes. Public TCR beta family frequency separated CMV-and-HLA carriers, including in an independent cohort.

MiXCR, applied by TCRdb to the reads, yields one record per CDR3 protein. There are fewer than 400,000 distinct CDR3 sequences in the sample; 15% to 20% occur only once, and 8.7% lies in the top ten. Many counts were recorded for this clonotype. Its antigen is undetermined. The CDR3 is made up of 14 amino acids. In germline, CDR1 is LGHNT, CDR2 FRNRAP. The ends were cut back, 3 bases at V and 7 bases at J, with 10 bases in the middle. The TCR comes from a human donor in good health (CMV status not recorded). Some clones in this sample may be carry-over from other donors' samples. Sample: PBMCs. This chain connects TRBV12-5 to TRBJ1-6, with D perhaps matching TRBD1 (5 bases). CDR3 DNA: TGTGCTAGTGGTTTATCGGGGGACAATTCACCCCTCCACTTT. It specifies CASGLSGDNSPLHF.